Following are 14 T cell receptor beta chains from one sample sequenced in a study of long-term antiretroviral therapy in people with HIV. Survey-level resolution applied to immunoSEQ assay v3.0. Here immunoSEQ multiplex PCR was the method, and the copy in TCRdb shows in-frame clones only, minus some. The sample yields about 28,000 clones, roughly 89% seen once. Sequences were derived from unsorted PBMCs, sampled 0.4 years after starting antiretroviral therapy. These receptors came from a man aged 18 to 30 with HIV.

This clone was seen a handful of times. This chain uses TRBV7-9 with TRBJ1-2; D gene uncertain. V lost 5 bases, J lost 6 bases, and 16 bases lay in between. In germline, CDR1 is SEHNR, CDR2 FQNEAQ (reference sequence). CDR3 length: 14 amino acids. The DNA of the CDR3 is TGTGCCAGCAGCCCGACTAGCGGGATGGATGGCTACACCTTC. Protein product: CASSPTSGMDGYTF.

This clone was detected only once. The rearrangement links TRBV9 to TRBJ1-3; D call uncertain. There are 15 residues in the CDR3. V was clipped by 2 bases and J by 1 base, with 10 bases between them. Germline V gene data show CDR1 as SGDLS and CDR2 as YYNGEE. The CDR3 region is CASSVRDSSGNTIYF. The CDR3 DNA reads TGTGCCAGCAGCGTGAGGGATTCTTCTGGAAACACCATATATTTT.

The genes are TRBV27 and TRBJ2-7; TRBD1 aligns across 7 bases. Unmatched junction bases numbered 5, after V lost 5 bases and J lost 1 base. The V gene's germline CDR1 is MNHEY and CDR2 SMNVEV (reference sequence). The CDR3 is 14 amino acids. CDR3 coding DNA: TGTGCCAGCAGTCTGTCAGGGGGATCCTACGAGCAGTACTTC. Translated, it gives CASSLSGGSYEQYF.

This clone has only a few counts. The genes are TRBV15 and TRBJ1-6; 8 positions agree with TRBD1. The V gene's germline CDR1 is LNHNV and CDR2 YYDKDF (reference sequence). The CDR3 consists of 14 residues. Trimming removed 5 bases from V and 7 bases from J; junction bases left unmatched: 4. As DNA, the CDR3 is TGTGCCACCAGCCTGGGACAGGAAAATTCACCCCTCCACTTT. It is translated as CATSLGQENSPLHF.

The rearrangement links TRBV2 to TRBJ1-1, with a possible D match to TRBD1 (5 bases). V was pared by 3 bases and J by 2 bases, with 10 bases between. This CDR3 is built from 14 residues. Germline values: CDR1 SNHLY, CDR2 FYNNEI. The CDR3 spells CASSEEGANTEAFF. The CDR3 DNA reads TGTGCCAGCAGTGAGGAAGGGGCAAACACTGAAGCTTTCTTT.

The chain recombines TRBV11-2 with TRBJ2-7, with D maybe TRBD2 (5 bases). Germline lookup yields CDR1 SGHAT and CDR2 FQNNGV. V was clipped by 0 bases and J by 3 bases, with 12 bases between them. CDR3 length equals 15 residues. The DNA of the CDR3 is TGTGCCAGCAGCTTAGAGGAGACTACGAGCTACGAGCAGTACTTC. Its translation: CASSLEETTSYEQYF.

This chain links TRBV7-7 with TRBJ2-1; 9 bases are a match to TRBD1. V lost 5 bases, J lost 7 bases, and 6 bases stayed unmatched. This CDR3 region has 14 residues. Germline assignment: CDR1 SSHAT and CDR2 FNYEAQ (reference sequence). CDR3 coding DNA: TGTGCCAGCAGCATGGGACAGGGTGGAAATGAGCAGTTCTTC. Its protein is CASSMGQGGNEQFF.

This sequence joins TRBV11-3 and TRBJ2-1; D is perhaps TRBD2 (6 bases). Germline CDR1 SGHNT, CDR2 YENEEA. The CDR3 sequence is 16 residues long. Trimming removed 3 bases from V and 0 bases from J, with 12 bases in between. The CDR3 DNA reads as TGTGCCAGCAGCTTGGGCACTAGCCTCTCCTACAATGAGCAGTTCTTC. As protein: CASSLGTSLSYNEQFF.

CDR3 amino acids: CASRSQVGDEQYF. The CDR3 region has the DNA TGTGCCAGCAGATCACAGGTAGGCGACGAGCAGTACTTC. This sequence joins TRBV6-1 and TRBJ2-7, with D tentatively TRBD1 (5 bases). CDR1 and CDR2 from the germline V gene are MNHNS and SASEGT. With 6 bases removed from V and 5 bases from J, the gap between germline ends came to 14 bases. This CDR3 is built from 13 residues.

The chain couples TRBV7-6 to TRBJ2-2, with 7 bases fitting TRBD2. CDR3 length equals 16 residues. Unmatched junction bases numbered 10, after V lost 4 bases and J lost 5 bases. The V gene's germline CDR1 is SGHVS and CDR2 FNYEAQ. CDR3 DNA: TGTGCCAGCAGCTACCTAGGGAGGGGCCGTACCGGGGAGCTGTTTTTT. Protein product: CASSYLGRGRTGELFF.

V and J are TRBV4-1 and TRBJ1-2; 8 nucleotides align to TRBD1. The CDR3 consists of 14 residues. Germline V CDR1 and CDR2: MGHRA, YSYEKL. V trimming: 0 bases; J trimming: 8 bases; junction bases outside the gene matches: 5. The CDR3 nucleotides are TGCGCCAGCAGCCAAGAGGACAGGGTTTGGGGCTACACCTTC. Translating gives CASSQEDRVWGYTF.

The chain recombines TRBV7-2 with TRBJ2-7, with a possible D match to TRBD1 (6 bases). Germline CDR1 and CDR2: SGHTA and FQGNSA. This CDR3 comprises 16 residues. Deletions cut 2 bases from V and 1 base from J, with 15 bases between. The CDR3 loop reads CASSLFAGARSYEQYF. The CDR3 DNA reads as TGTGCCAGCAGCTTATTTGCAGGGGCGAGGTCCTACGAGCAGTACTTC.

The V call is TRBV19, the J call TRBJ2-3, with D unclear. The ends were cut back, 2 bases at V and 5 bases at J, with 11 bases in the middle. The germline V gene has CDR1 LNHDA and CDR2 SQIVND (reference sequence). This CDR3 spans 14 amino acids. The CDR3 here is CASSITTKGDTQYF. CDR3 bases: TGTGCCAGTAGTATAACCACGAAAGGAGATACGCAGTATTTT.

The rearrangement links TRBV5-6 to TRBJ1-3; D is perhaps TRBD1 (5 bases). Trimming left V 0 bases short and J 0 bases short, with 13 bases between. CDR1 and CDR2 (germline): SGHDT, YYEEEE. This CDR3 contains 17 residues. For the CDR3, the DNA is TGTGCCAGCAGCTTGGGGCCGGACACCCTCTCTGGAAACACCATATATTTT. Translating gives CASSLGPDTLSGNTIYF.